Shown below are 22 T cell receptor beta chains from a single sample sequenced in a study of monozygotic twins with inflammatory bowel disease. TCRdb re-called the 5' RACE reads and shows each CDR3 protein once, DNA omitted. Its listing shows fewer than 450,000 distinct CDR3 sequences. Sequencing was performed on blood. The receptors shown here come from a human donor with ulcerative colitis or Crohn's disease, or a healthy co-twin of an affected twin (not recorded which).

V gene TRBV7-2 combines with J gene TRBJ2-3. CDR1 is SGHTA and CDR2 is FQGNSA in the germline V gene. The CDR3 has 14 residues. CDR3 in amino acids: CASSFDAGTDTQYF.

The J gene is TRBJ2-7, the V gene TRBV27; lacking DNA, the TRBD1 call made by TCRdb goes unchecked. The CDR3 runs 15 residues. Germline V gene data show CDR1 as MNHEY and CDR2 as SMNVEV (reference sequence). The CDR3 sequence: CASSEPGVSSYEQYF.

The V gene is TRBV5-6, the J gene TRBJ2-7; checking the TCRdb D call of TRBD1 is not possible without DNA. Germline lookup yields CDR1 SGHDT and CDR2 YYEEEE. This CDR3 comprises 14 residues. The CDR3 protein is CASSLAWGTYEQYF.

V gene TRBV7-2 combines with J gene TRBJ1-2. Germline-derived CDR1 and CDR2 are SGHTA and FQGNSA. The length of the CDR3 is 14 residues. CDR3 sequence reads: CASSAYREGKGYTF.

This chain links TRBV7-8 with TRBJ2-1; TCRdb returns TRBD2, unconfirmable since there is no DNA. Per germline, CDR1 SGHVS and CDR2 FQNEAQ. The CDR3 extends over 12 amino acids. The CDR3 sequence: CASTSKGGLWFF.

This chain connects TRBV6-6 to TRBJ2-5; TCRdb outputs TRBD1, but without DNA this stays unchecked. CDR3 length equals 14 residues. In germline, CDR1 is MNHNY, CDR2 SVGAGI (reference sequence). CDR3 loop: CASSYPGTGETQYF.

The chain uses TRBV2 and TRBJ2-2; lacking DNA, the TRBD2 call made by TCRdb goes unchecked. The CDR3 is 14 residues long. Germline V lookup: CDR1 SNHLY, CDR2 FYNNEI. The CDR3 loop is CASMEGSNTGELFF.

This rearrangement joins TRBV24-1 to TRBJ1-1; TCRdb picks TRBD1, but there is no DNA to check that call. This CDR3 region has 15 residues. Germline loops: CDR1 KGHDR, CDR2 SFDVKD. The CDR3 sequence: CATSDTGGMNTEAFF.

The chain employs TRBV18 and TRBJ2-7; TCRdb returns TRBD1, unconfirmable since there is no DNA. Germline V lookup: CDR1 KGHSH, CDR2 LQKENI. The CDR3 totals 14 residues. The CDR3 sequence is CASSPRTDNYEQYF.

The chain uses TRBV10-3 and TRBJ2-3. The CDR3 spans 11 residues. Germline CDR1 reads ENHRY; CDR2 reads SYGVKD. The CDR3 spells CAILRADTQYF.

The rearrangement uses TRBV7-9 and TRBJ2-3; TCRdb proposes TRBD2, but this gene call is untestable without DNA. The CDR3 has 12 residues. The germline V gene has CDR1 SEHNR and CDR2 FQNEAQ (reference sequence). Here the CDR3 reads CASRRGVDTQYF.

The CDR3 loop is CASGLVSGRVHYGYTF. This chain connects TRBV12-5 to TRBJ1-2; the TCRdb D gene call, TRBD1, has no DNA to confirm it. This CDR3 spans 16 amino acids. Germline-derived CDR1 and CDR2 are LGHNT and FRNRAP.

This chain links TRBV6-5 with TRBJ1-1; the TCRdb call, TRBD1, lacks DNA for checking. The length of the CDR3 is 16 residues. The germline V gene encodes CDR1 MNHEY and CDR2 SVGAGI. CDR3 protein: CASSYGGTGGNTEAFF.

The genes are TRBV20-1 and TRBJ2-7; the D call from TCRdb, TRBD2, cannot be confirmed without DNA. CDR3 length equals 14 residues. Looked up from germline, CDR1 is DFQATT and CDR2 is SNEGSKA (reference sequence). The CDR3 loop is CSAGRTVLLYEQYF.

The chain is built from TRBV4-3 and TRBJ1-2; lacking DNA, the TRBD1 call made by TCRdb goes unchecked. The CDR3 has 14 amino acids. Per the germline V gene, CDR1 is LGHNA and CDR2 is YSLEER. The CDR3 sequence is CASSQDPGDYGYTF.

This sequence joins TRBV5-1 and TRBJ2-5; the D call of TRBD2 rests on TCRdb alone, since no DNA is present to check it. This CDR3 is 14 amino acids long. Germline CDR1 is SGHRS and CDR2 is YFSETQ. The CDR3 loop is CASSSPGGLETQYF.

The chain joins TRBV24-1 to TRBJ1-3; the TCRdb D gene call, TRBD1, has no DNA to confirm it. The CDR3 spans 13 residues. Germline CDR1 reads KGHDR; CDR2 reads SFDVKD. CDR3 residues: CATSDIGRDTIYF.

The V and J genes are TRBV20-1 and TRBJ1-2; TCRdb's D gene call, TRBD1, goes unchecked for lack of DNA. The CDR3 runs 15 residues. From germline, CDR1 is DFQATT and CDR2 SNEGSKA (reference sequence). Here the CDR3 reads CSARGVGGSNYGYTF.

The rearrangement links TRBV5-1 to TRBJ1-6; TCRdb picks TRBD1, but there is no DNA to check that call. The CDR3 spans 15 residues. Germline CDR1 reads SGHRS; CDR2 reads YFSETQ. CDR3 in amino acids: CASSLQRDSSSPLHF.

CDR3 amino acids: CASSLDVLRGYTF. The chain uses TRBV7-9 and TRBJ1-2. Germline CDR1 reads SEHNR; CDR2 reads FQNEAQ (reference sequence). The CDR3 contains 13 residues.

The chain couples TRBV6-2 or TRBV6-3 to TRBJ1-5; the D call of TRBD1 rests on TCRdb alone, since no DNA is present to check it. This CDR3 has 15 residues. Germline CDR1 and CDR2: MNHEY and SVGEGT. The CDR3 protein is CASSYPDRGGQPQHF.

The chain couples TRBV6-2 or TRBV6-3 to TRBJ2-1; TCRdb outputs TRBD1, but without DNA this stays unchecked. The CDR3 runs 16 residues. Germline V gene sequence: CDR1 MNHEY, CDR2 SVGEGT. This chain's CDR3 is CASRPGTGTHDSEQFF.